The 22 T cell receptor beta chains below come from one sample, sequenced in a study of cytomegalovirus exposure and HLA in healthy donors. Clones were sequenced by immunoSEQ multiplex PCR, and TCRdb holds only the in-frame ones, with some missing. The top ten hold 2.5% to 3.5% of the sample, which has some 160,000 clones, approximately 90% seen once. The sample taken for sequencing was PBMCs. The receptors were gathered from a man younger than 35 in good health and CMV-seronegative.

This rearrangement joins TRBV5-6 to TRBJ2-6; D call uncertain. The CDR3 length is 15 residues. CDR1 SGHDT and CDR2 YYEEEE come from the germline V gene. V was pared by 0 bases and J by 0 bases, with 4 bases between. The CDR3 DNA reads TGTGCCAGCAGCTTGGGAGTCTCTGGGGCCAACGTCCTGACTTTC. It codes for CASSLGVSGANVLTF.

The rearrangement links TRBV11-2 to TRBJ2-7; D is uncertain. With 0 bases removed from V and 3 bases from J, the gap between germline ends came to 6 bases. The germline V gene has CDR1 SGHAT and CDR2 FQNNGV. This CDR3 comprises 13 residues. CDR3 in DNA: TGTGCCAGCAGCTTAGATCCCTACTACGAGCAGTACGTC. Translation gives CASSLDPYYEQYV.

This clone appeared a single time. This sequence joins TRBV4-2 and TRBJ1-4, with 9 bases lining up with TRBD1. This CDR3 is built from 16 residues. The V gene's germline CDR1 is LGHNA and CDR2 YNFKEQ. The trim removed 0 bases at V and 7 bases at J, leaving 6 bases unmatched. CDR3 sequence (DNA): TGTGCCAGCAGCCAAGAGGAGGGGACAGGGACTGAAAAACTGTTTTTT. Encoded protein: CASSQEEGTGTEKLFF.

The chain links TRBV11-2 to TRBJ2-2; 7 nucleotides match TRBD1. This CDR3 has 14 amino acids. V shed 7 bases, J shed 6 bases, and the junction held 8 bases outside the gene matches. Germline CDR1 and CDR2: SGHAT and FQNNGV. The CDR3 loop is CASTPTGAAGELFF. CDR3 nucleotide sequence: TGTGCCAGCACCCCAACAGGGGCGGCCGGGGAGCTGTTTTTT. The variable domain in full, with the rest retrieved from reference TRBV11-2 and TRBJ2-2, is EAGVAQSPRYKIIEKRQSVAFWCNPISGHATLYWYQQILGQGPKLLIQFQNNGVVDDSQLPKDRFSAERLKGVDSTLKIQPAKLEDSAVYLCASTPTGAAGELFFGEGSRLTVL.

The chain uses TRBV7-9 and TRBJ2-1; 13 bases are a match to TRBD2. The J segment lost 7 bases and the V segment lost 5 bases, leaving 11 bases of the junction unmatched. The CDR3 length is 17 residues. The germline gives CDR1 SEHNR, CDR2 FQNEAQ (reference sequence). The DNA for the CDR3 is TGTGCCAGCAGCCACGGACTAGCGGGGGCAAACTGGAATGAGCAGTTCTTC. Translating it yields CASSHGLAGANWNEQFF.

J is TRBJ2-2 and V is TRBV4-1; 9 nucleotides align to TRBD1. Germline CDR1 reads MGHRA; CDR2 reads YSYEKL. J gave up 6 bases and V 1 base, and 3 bases lay outside the gene matches. This CDR3 has 15 residues. The CDR3 here is CASSQGDRESGELFF. CDR3 in DNA: TGCGCCAGCAGCCAAGGGGACAGGGAATCCGGGGAGCTGTTTTTT.

This sequence joins TRBV5-1 and TRBJ1-2; 9 nucleotides line up with TRBD1. This CDR3 contains 15 residues. J was trimmed by 8 bases and V by 4 bases; bases with no gene match: 12. Germline V CDR1 and CDR2: SGHRS, YFSETQ. The CDR3 DNA sequence: TGCGCCAGCAGCCTGGGGGACAGGGTTTTTTTGGGCTACACCTTC. Amino acids: CASSLGDRVFLGYTF. Based on the CDR3 plus reference TRBV5-1 and TRBJ1-2, the full variable domain is KAGVTQTPRYLIKTRGQQVTLSCSPISGHRSVSWYQQTPGQGLQFLFEYFSETQRNKGNFPGRFSGRQFSNSRSEMNVSTLELGDSALYLCASSLGDRVFLGYTFGSGTRLTVV.

The chain has TRBV28 and TRBJ2-2; the match to TRBD2 covers 13 bases. There are 13 residues in the CDR3. Germline-derived CDR1 and CDR2 are MDHEN and SYDVKM. Here the CDR3 DNA reads TGTGTCACTAGCGGGAGGGACCCCGGGGAGCTGTTTTTT. This encodes CVTSGRDPGELFF.

The CDR3 loop is CASSYGVGSGNTIYF. DNA of the CDR3: TGTGCCAGCAGTTACGGGGTGGGATCTGGAAACACCATATATTTT. V and J are TRBV27 and TRBJ1-3; no clear D. The CDR3 extends over 15 amino acids. Looked up from germline, CDR1 is MNHEY and CDR2 is SMNVEV (reference sequence). V lost 4 bases, J lost 1 base, and 11 bases lay in between.

The genes are TRBV20-1 and TRBJ1-2; a weak D match, TRBD1 (5 bases). The CDR3 loop spans 11 amino acids. V was cut by 3 bases and J by 5 bases, with 7 bases left in between. Germline V gives CDR1 DFQATT, CDR2 SNEGSKA (reference sequence). The CDR3 DNA reads as TGCAGTGCTAGCAGGGTATATGGCTACACCTTC. Amino acids: CSASRVYGYTF.

Notes on this clone: An end of the junction differs from the germline gene, which may be a read error. The J gene is TRBJ1-5, the V gene TRBV7-7; D is ambiguous. Germline CDR1 is SSHAT and CDR2 is FNYEAQ (reference sequence). This CDR3 has 14 residues. CDR3 protein: CASSLAKRAHPQHF. The CDR3 bases are TGTGCTAGCAGCTTAGCCAAAAGAGCCCACCCCCAGCATTTT.

The chain links TRBV19 to TRBJ2-7, with TRBD2 matching 11 bases. With V trimmed by 6 bases and J by 0 bases, 7 bases remained unmatched. The length of the CDR3 is 16 residues. The germline gives CDR1 LNHDA, CDR2 SQIVND (reference sequence). CDR3 sequence (DNA): TGTGCCAGTAGCCCGGGACTAGCGGTGAGCTCCTACGAGCAGTACTTC. It codes for CASSPGLAVSSYEQYF.

The chain uses TRBV6-5 and TRBJ1-1, with 8 bases aligning to TRBD1. The CDR3 contains 15 residues. Germline values: CDR1 MNHEY, CDR2 SVGAGI. V trimming: 6 bases; J trimming: 5 bases; junction bases outside the gene matches: 11. CDR3: CASRTTRTGRTEAFF. The CDR3 coding sequence is TGTGCCAGCAGGACAACCCGGACAGGGAGGACTGAAGCTTTCTTT.

V and J are TRBV9 and TRBJ2-3, with TRBD1 matching over 10 bases. CDR1 and CDR2 from the germline V gene are SGDLS and YYNGEE. Trimming cost V 3 bases and J 4 bases; bases outside gene matches: 8. This CDR3 has 16 amino acids. The CDR3 loop reads CASSDSPGQGSDTQYF. DNA for the CDR3: TGTGCCAGCAGCGACTCACCGGGACAGGGGTCAGATACGCAGTATTTT.

The chain employs TRBV7-8 and TRBJ2-7, with D possibly matching TRBD2 (6 bases). The CDR3 runs to 11 residues. Per the germline V gene, CDR1 is SGHVS and CDR2 is FQNEAQ. CDR3 region: CARKRGLRVNV. The CDR3 bases are TGTGCCAGAAAGAGGGGACTCCGGGTAAACGTC.

The chain has TRBV28 and TRBJ2-7, with TRBD2 matching over 7 bases. The germline CDR1 and CDR2 sequences are MDHEN and SYDVKM. With 4 bases clipped from V and 3 bases from J, the junction kept 3 bases outside the gene matches. The CDR3 is made up of 13 amino acids. The CDR3 coding sequence is TGTGCCAGCAGTTCCCCGGGAGGCTACGAGCAGTACTTC. Amino acid sequence: CASSSPGGYEQYF.

J is TRBJ2-7 and V is TRBV27; perhaps TRBD2 as D (6 bases). Trimming stripped 10 bases from V and 2 bases from J, with 9 bases between. CDR3 length equals 11 residues. In germline, CDR1 is MNHEY, CDR2 SMNVEV (reference sequence). For the CDR3, the DNA is TGTGCCACCGGGACTGCCTACGAGCAGTACTTC. This codes for CATGTAYEQYF.

The rearrangement uses TRBV29-1 and TRBJ1-2, with a tentative D call TRBD1 (5 bases). The CDR3 contains 14 residues. Germline lookup yields CDR1 SQVTM and CDR2 ANQGSEA. Between the trimmed V and J ends, which lost 3 bases and 2 bases, there was a span of 13 bases. Here the CDR3 DNA reads TGCAGCGTTGAGAAGACAGTATTAAACTATGGCTACACCTTC. Translating it yields CSVEKTVLNYGYTF.

This rearrangement joins TRBV5-1 to TRBJ2-7; TRBD1 matches at 11 bases. From germline, CDR1 is SGHRS and CDR2 YFSETQ. This CDR3 is built from 16 residues. Trimming removed 5 bases from V and 3 bases from J; junction bases left unmatched: 10. CDR3 residues: CASRPSSGTGGYEQYF. CDR3 coding DNA: TGCGCCAGCAGGCCCTCAAGCGGGACAGGGGGCTACGAGCAGTACTTC.

The CDR3 nucleotides are TGTGCCAGCAGTAACAGCCCTAGCAATCAGCCCCAGCATTTT. Translation: CASSNSPSNQPQHF. J is TRBJ1-5 and V is TRBV25-1; no definite D call. The ends were cut back, 5 bases at V and 0 bases at J, with 8 bases in the middle. Per germline, CDR1 MGHDK and CDR2 SYGVNS. The CDR3 consists of 14 residues.

The V and J genes are TRBV6-6 and TRBJ2-7; possible D gene TRBD2, 7 bases. V lost 6 bases to trimming and J lost 3 bases, with 15 bases between them. CDR3 length equals 14 residues. Germline CDR1 MNHNY, CDR2 SVGAGI (reference sequence). CDR3 loop: CASSRGLPYYEQYF. The CDR3 DNA follows: TGTGCCAGCAGCAGGGGACTACCCTACTACGAGCAGTACTTC.

The table lists this clone with a count of one. This chain joins TRBV28 and TRBJ1-2; perhaps TRBD1 as D (5 bases). There are 13 residues in the CDR3. Trimming took off 3 bases at V and 2 bases at J, with 7 bases between the two ends. Germline loops: CDR1 MDHEN, CDR2 SYDVKM. The DNA for the CDR3 is TGTGCCAGCAGTTTTCAGGGAAACTATGGCTACACCTTC. Translation gives CASSFQGNYGYTF.